Described below is a single T cell receptor (beta chain) sequence and its context. Its antigen is unidentified. These data belong to a study of cytomegalovirus exposure and HLA in healthy donors. Study findings and constraints: In vitro work confirmed that a few CMV-associated chains recognize CMV antigens. The authors enumerated some 160 TCR beta chains as linked to cytomegalovirus. Rarity held for most TCR sequences, but there were some public TCRs that occurred in many donors.

The CDR3 is 16 amino acids. Per the germline V gene, CDR1 is LGHNA and CDR2 is YNFKEQ. Between the trimmed V and J ends, which lost 0 bases and 11 bases, there was a span of 22 bases. Sequencing used immunoSEQ multiplex PCR; TCRdb keeps in-frame clones, though not all of them. Among about 160,000 clones listed, around nine tenths were seen once. The receptor's source is a woman aged 18-29 years in good health and CMV-seronegative. The chain carries TRBV4-2 and TRBJ1-1, with D tentatively TRBD1 (5 bases). The sequenced sample consisted of PBMCs. CDR3 region: CASSQDLWGAFGSAFF. In DNA, the CDR3 is TGTGCCAGCAGCCAAGATCTCTGGGGCGCGTTCGGTTCGGCTTTCTTT.